The next 11 T cell receptor beta chains were all read from a single sample in a study of cytomegalovirus exposure and HLA in healthy donors. Amplification used 60 Vbeta primers and 13 Jbeta primers. Data came from immunoSEQ multiplex PCR; TCRdb stores just in-frame clones and leaves some out. The table lists 200,000 to 250,000 clones, roughly 68% of them singletons, with around 3% in the top ten. Sequencing used PBMCs. The source is a middle-aged man in good health and CMV-seropositive.

This clone is a singleton in its sample. The CDR3 region is CASSHSGTGAYEQYF. The CDR3 DNA reads as TGTGCCAGCAGCCACTCCGGGACAGGTGCCTACGAGCAGTACTTC. The chain joins TRBV7-2 to TRBJ2-7; 8 bases fit TRBD1. This CDR3 has 15 amino acids. With 5 bases clipped from V and 2 bases from J, the junction kept 8 bases outside the gene matches. Per germline, CDR1 SGHTA and CDR2 FQGNSA.

Concerning this clone itself: The sample has other DNA sequences that encode this CDR3 too. V gene TRBV5-1 combines with J gene TRBJ2-2, with D unclear. Germline values: CDR1 SGHRS, CDR2 YFSETQ. V lost 0 bases and J 0 bases, leaving 6 bases between the germline ends. This CDR3 has 15 amino acids. Here the CDR3 reads CASSLDSSNTGELFF. The CDR3 nucleotides read TGCGCCAGCAGCTTGGACAGCTCGAACACCGGGGAGCTGTTTTTT.

The V gene is TRBV9, the J gene TRBJ1-3; perhaps TRBD1 as D (6 bases). The germline V and J ends were trimmed by 4 bases and 2 bases, with 13 bases remaining between them. This CDR3 region has 15 residues. Germline V gene data show CDR1 as SGDLS and CDR2 as YYNGEE. The CDR3 region has the DNA TGTGCCAGCAGCCCAGGGGCAGGGCCTGGAAACACCATATATTTT. Translation gives CASSPGAGPGNTIYF. Based on the CDR3 plus reference TRBV9 and TRBJ1-3, the full variable domain is DSGVTQTPKHLITATGQRVTLRCSPRSGDLSVYWYQQSLDQGLQFLIQYYNGEERAKGNILERFSAQQFPDLHSELNLSSLELGDSALYFCASSPGAGPGNTIYFGEGSWLTVV.

This rearrangement joins TRBV7-6 to TRBJ1-3; TRBD1 might be the D (5 bases). This CDR3 is built from 15 residues. Trimming took off 1 base at V and 2 bases at J, with 9 bases between the two ends. Germline values: CDR1 SGHVS, CDR2 FNYEAQ. CDR3 loop: CASSLVGGTGNTIYF. CDR3 DNA sequence: TGTGCCAGCAGCTTAGTGGGGGGAACTGGAAACACCATATATTTT.

The chain uses TRBV2 and TRBJ1-2; D is perhaps TRBD1 (5 bases). The CDR3 loop spans 13 amino acids. Trimming removed 6 bases at V and 2 bases at J, with 10 bases between. CDR1 and CDR2 from the germline V gene are SNHLY and FYNNEI. This CDR3 reads CASRAGMNYGYTF. For the CDR3, the DNA is TGTGCCAGCAGGGCAGGGATGAACTATGGCTACACCTTC.

The genes are TRBV28 and TRBJ1-1, with 9 bases aligning to TRBD1. V trimming: 4 bases; J trimming: 4 bases; junction bases outside the gene matches: 7. This CDR3 region has 15 residues. Germline assignment: CDR1 MDHEN and CDR2 SYDVKM. CDR3: CASSSAGQGGTEAFF. The CDR3 region has the DNA TGTGCCAGCAGTTCGGCGGGACAGGGCGGCACTGAAGCTTTCTTT.

The chain recombines TRBV6-6 with TRBJ2-7, with a tentative D call TRBD1 (8 bases). The CDR3 extends over 15 amino acids. V was shortened by 5 bases and J by 3 bases, with 17 bases between the two germline ends. The germline V gene encodes CDR1 MNHNY and CDR2 SVGAGI (reference sequence). The chain's CDR3 is CASSNRGGGNYEQYF. The CDR3 DNA sequence: TGTGCCAGCAGTAACAGGGGGGGTGGGAACTACGAGCAGTACTTC.

The V gene is TRBV5-4, the J gene TRBJ2-7, with TRBD1 as a possible D gene (5 bases). Trimming removed 4 bases at V and 6 bases at J, with 20 bases between. Germline CDR1 and CDR2: SGHNT and YYREEE (reference sequence). The CDR3 extends over 15 amino acids. The CDR3 spells CASSPDRTLAREQYF. The CDR3 nucleotides are TGTGCCAGCAGCCCGGACCGGACACTTGCTCGCGAGCAGTACTTC.

A remark on this clone: The junction departs from the called germline gene at one end, perhaps through a read error. The chain carries TRBV6-6 and TRBJ2-3; D ambiguous. This CDR3 contains 15 residues. Per the germline V gene, CDR1 is MNHNY and CDR2 is SVGAGI (reference sequence). In DNA form, the CDR3 reads TGTGCCAGCAGTGACTCTCAGGCCCCCAAGAATACGCAGTATTTT. As protein: CASSDSQAPKNTQYF.

This clone was counted a few times. The chain couples TRBV7-8 to TRBJ2-1, with 8 bases identical to TRBD2. Germline CDR1 and CDR2: SGHVS and FQNEAQ. J was trimmed by 8 bases and V by 7 bases; bases with no gene match: 13. The CDR3 length is 15 residues. The CDR3, as DNA: TGTGCCAGCACCTCGGGGGGGGGCCGGGGCCATGAGCAGTTCTTC. Amino acid sequence: CASTSGGGRGHEQFF.

The V call is TRBV19, the J call TRBJ2-3, with TRBD2 matching 10 bases. The CDR3 covers 19 residues. J lost 6 bases, V lost 7 bases, and 22 bases had no gene match. The V gene's germline CDR1 is LNHDA and CDR2 SQIVND (reference sequence). CDR3 protein: CASTMGLAGDLLSPDTQYF. As DNA, the CDR3 is TGTGCCAGTACCATGGGGCTAGCGGGAGACCTCCTCTCTCCGGATACGCAGTATTTT.